This section outlines one TCR beta chain sequence together with its context. The antigen is unknown. A clone one base away is much larger, so this may be a read error. This CDR3 has 15 residues. This entry is derived from a study of regulatory T cells in long-lasting Graves disease. About the study: For a period under 3 months, newly diagnosed Graves' patients had taken antithyroid drugs. Findings and caveats of the study: TCR diversity was lower in persistent than newly diagnosed Graves' disease.

Indicated time point: newly diagnosed GD, antithyroid drugs for less than 3 months. TCR sequences were obtained from RNA taken from PBMCs. The EDTA tubes were filled with around 9 milliliters of drawn peripheral blood. With iRepertoire HTBI primers and Arm-PCR of CDR3 regions, TCR beta libraries were built. Each CDR3 protein gets one entry after TCRdb re-called the multiplex PCR reads with MiXCR. The table has 540,000 or so distinct CDR3 sequences, roughly 12% seen once. Separately, the same data were catalogued under a study of T cells in Graves' hyperthyroidism and ophthalmopathy. Per that study: Orbital computed tomography, thyroid ultrasound, serum thyroxine and TRAb, and clinical symptoms together informed the diagnoses.

The input for sequencing was peripheral blood mononuclear cells (PBMCs), taken at new diagnosis, from a patient treated with antithyroid drugs. The origin of this receptor is a man aged 25-40 years with Graves disease. The V call is TRBV12-3 or TRBV12-4, the J call TRBJ2-2; D possibly corresponds to TRBD2 (5 bases). In DNA, the CDR3 is TGTGCCAGCAGCTTAATGAGTAGCTACACCGGGGAGCCGTTTTTT. Translated: CASSLMSSYTGEPFF.